These T cell receptor beta chains were read from a single sample in a study of naive and memory T cell subsets. TCRdb redid the calling of the UMI-ligation and nested PCR reads with MiXCR, one entry per CDR3 protein. This table has approximately 150,000 distinct CDR3 sequences, 15% to 20% appearing once. The sequenced material came from naive CD8+ T cells from blood. Source of these receptors: a human donor in good health. The CDR3 runs from the conserved cysteine through the conserved F or W. The D gene is left open where the match is weak. Part of the rows lack a size; the others show once, few, many or a class for expanded clones.

clone size	V gene	D gene	J gene	CDR3 DNA	CDR3 protein
.	TRBV20-1	TRBD2	TRBJ2-3	TGCAGTGCTAGAGATATTAGCGGGAATTATCCTAGCACAGATACGCAGTATTTT	CSARDISGNYPSTDTQYF
few	TRBV5-6	TRBD2	TRBJ2-1	TGTGCCAGCAGCTTGGCCTCGACTAGCGGGATGACCTACAATGAGCAGTTCTTC	CASSLASTSGMTYNEQFF
.	TRBV6-2/TRBV6-3	.	TRBJ1-2	TGTGCCAGCATGCGGAGCTTTGACCCTAACTATGGCTACACCTTC	CASMRSFDPNYGYTF
.	TRBV29-1	TRBD2	TRBJ2-1	TGCAGCGTTGAAATTAGCGGGATCGAGCAGTTCTTC	CSVEISGIEQFF
.	TRBV29-1	.	TRBJ2-7	TGCAGCGTTGAATCCCGAGTGCCCTACGAGCAGTACTTC	CSVESRVPYEQYF
.	TRBV19	TRBD1	TRBJ1-5	TGTGCCAGTAGTATGCAGACAGGGGAGATTGGCAATCAGCCCCAGCATTTT	CASSMQTGEIGNQPQHF
.	TRBV6-5	TRBD2	TRBJ2-1	TGTGCCAGCAGTTACTCCACTACACTAGCGGAGCAGTTCTTC	CASSYSTTLAEQFF
.	TRBV12-5	.	TRBJ2-2	TGTGCTAGTGGTTTTTCGAACACCGGGGAGCTGTTTTTT	CASGFSNTGELFF
.	TRBV29-1	.	TRBJ1-1	TGCAGCGTCTTCGAGATTGGGAACACTGAAGCTTTCTTT	CSVFEIGNTEAFF
many	TRBV7-2	.	TRBJ2-7	TGTGCCAGCAGCTTAGGGTCGGCCGAGCAGTACTTC	CASSLGSAEQYF
many	TRBV6-5	TRBD1	TRBJ2-3	TGTGCCAGCAGTACTGGGACAGGGTGGCGTCCAGATACGCAGTATTTT	CASSTGTGWRPDTQYF
.	TRBV7-8	.	TRBJ2-1	TGTGCCAGCAGCTTAGCGGACAGCAGCTACAATGAGCAGTTCTTC	CASSLADSSYNEQFF
few	TRBV27	TRBD1	TRBJ2-1	TGTGCCAGCAGTTTACTACAGGGGAGTCATATGAATGAGCAGTTCTTC	CASSLLQGSHMNEQFF
.	TRBV29-1	.	TRBJ2-6	TGCAGCGTTGAGGGCTCCTCTGGGGCCAACGTCCTGACTTTC	CSVEGSSGANVLTF
.	TRBV11-2	.	TRBJ1-1	TGTGCCAGCAGCTTTTCCCAGGGGTTCGAAGCTTTCTTT	CASSFSQGFEAFF
.	TRBV28	.	TRBJ2-1	TGTGCCAGCAGTTGGACTAACAATGAGCAGTTCTTC	CASSWTNNEQFF
many	TRBV28	TRBD1	TRBJ2-4	TGTGCCAGCAGTCTGGCCCCCGGGACAGGGCCAATTCAGTACTTC	CASSLAPGTGPIQYF
few	TRBV6-1	.	TRBJ2-1	TGTGCCAGCAGTGGTTACGCCCTCCGGGCAAATGAGCAGTTCTTC	CASSGYALRANEQFF
few	TRBV6-6	.	TRBJ2-7	TGTGCCAGCAGTTACGCCCCCAACGAGCAGTACTTC	CASSYAPNEQYF
many	TRBV28	.	TRBJ2-1	TGTGCCAGCCTAGAGGGAATGGGGCACAATGAGCAGTTCTTC	CASLEGMGHNEQFF
many	TRBV28	TRBD1	TRBJ2-4	TGTGCCAGCAGTGTAGACCCGGGACAGGATCGAAACATTCAGTACTTC	CASSVDPGQDRNIQYF
once	TRBV28	.	TRBJ2-1	TGTGCCAGCAGTTCCCCCCGGTATGACAATGAGCAGTTCTTC	CASSSPRYDNEQFF
few	TRBV28	.	TRBJ1-6	TGTGCCAGCAGTTTATACGGGGTCCCCTATAATTCACCCCTCCACTTT	CASSLYGVPYNSPLHF
.	TRBV2	.	TRBJ2-1	TGTGCCAGCAGTGAATGGGACAATGAGCAGTTCTTC	CASSEWDNEQFF
few	TRBV7-9	.	TRBJ1-1	TGTGCCAGCAGCTTTACAGGGTTGGGCACTGAAGCTTTCTTT	CASSFTGLGTEAFF
.	TRBV29-1	TRBD1	TRBJ2-1	TGCAGCGCGGGGACAGGGGCATGGAATGAGCAGTTCTTC	CSAGTGAWNEQFF
.	TRBV12-3/TRBV12-4	.	TRBJ1-1	TGTGCCAGCAGGGCGTCCACTGAAGCTTTCTTT	CASRASTEAFF